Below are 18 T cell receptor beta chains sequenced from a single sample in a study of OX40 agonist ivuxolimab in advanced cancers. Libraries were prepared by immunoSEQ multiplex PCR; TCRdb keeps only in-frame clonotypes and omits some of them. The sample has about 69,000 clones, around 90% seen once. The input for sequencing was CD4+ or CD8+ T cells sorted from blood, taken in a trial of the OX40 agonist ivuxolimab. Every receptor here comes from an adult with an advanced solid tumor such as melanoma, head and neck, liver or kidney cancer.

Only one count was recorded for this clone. The CDR3 here is CASSAGSTGSETQYF. The CDR3 DNA follows: TGCGCCAGCAGTGCGGGGTCTACTGGGTCCGAGACCCAGTACTTC. The rearrangement uses TRBV10-1 and TRBJ2-5; a possible D gene is TRBD2 (5 bases). The V gene lost 4 bases and the J gene lost 5 bases, with 17 bases spanning the gap. Germline-derived CDR1 and CDR2 are WNHNN and SYGVQD (reference sequence). The CDR3 loop spans 15 amino acids.

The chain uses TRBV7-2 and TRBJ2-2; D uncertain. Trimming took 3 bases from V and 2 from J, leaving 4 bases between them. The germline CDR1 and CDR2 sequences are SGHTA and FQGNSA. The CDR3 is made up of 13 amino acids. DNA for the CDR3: TGTGCCAGCAGCTTTCTCAACACCGGGGAGCTGTTTTTT. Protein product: CASSFLNTGELFF.

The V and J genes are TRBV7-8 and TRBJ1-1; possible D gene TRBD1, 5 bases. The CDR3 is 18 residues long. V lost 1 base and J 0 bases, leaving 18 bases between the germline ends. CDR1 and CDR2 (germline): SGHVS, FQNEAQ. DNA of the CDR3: TGTGCCAGCAGCTTAGTTCGGCGGGACCGAGGAATGAACACTGAAGCTTTCTTT. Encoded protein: CASSLVRRDRGMNTEAFF.

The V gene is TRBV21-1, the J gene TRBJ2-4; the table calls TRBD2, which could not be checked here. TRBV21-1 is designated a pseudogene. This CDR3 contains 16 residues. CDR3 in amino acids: CASSGWRGPAKNIQYF. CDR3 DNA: TGTGCCAGCAGCGGATGGAGGGGACCAGCCAAAAACATTCAGTACTTC.

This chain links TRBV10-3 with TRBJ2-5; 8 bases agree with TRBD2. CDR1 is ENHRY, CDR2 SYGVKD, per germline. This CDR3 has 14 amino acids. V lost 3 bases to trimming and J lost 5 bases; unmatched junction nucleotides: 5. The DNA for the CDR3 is TGTGCCATCAGTGATAAGGGCGGGAGGGAGACCCAGTACTTC. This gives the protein CAISDKGGRETQYF.

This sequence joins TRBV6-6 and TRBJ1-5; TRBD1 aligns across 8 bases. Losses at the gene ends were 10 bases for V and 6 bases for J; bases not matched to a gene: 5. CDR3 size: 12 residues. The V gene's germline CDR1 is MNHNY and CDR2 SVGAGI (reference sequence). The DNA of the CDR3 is TGTGCCACCGGACAGGGAGCTCAGCCCCAGCATTTT. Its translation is CATGQGAQPQHF.

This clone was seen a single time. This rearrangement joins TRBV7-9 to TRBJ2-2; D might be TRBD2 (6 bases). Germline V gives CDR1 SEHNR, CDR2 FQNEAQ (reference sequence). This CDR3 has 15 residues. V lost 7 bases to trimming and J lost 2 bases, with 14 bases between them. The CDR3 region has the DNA TGTGCCAGCAACCCCGGGGGAGGAAACACCGGGGAGCTGTTTTTT. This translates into CASNPGGGNTGELFF.

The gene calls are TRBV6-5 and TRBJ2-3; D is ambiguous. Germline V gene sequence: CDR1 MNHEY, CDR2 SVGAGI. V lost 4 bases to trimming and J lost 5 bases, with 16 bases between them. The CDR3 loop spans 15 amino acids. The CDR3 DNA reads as TGTGCCAGCAGTTCAGCACCAGGACGCAGAGATACGCAGTATTTT. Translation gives CASSSAPGRRDTQYF.

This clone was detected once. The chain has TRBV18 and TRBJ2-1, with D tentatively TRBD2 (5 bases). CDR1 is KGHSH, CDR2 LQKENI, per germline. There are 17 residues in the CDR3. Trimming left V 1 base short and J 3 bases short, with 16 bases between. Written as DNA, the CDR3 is TGTGCCAGCTCACCACGGAACCAACTAGGGAACTACAATGAGCAGTTCTTC. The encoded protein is CASSPRNQLGNYNEQFF.

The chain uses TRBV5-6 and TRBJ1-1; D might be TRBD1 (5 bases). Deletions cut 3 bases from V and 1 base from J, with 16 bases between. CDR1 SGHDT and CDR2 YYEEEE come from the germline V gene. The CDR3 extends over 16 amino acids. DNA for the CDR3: TGTGCCAGCAGCTACCGTCGGGGGACGGCGAACACTGAAGCTTTCTTT. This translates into CASSYRRGTANTEAFF.

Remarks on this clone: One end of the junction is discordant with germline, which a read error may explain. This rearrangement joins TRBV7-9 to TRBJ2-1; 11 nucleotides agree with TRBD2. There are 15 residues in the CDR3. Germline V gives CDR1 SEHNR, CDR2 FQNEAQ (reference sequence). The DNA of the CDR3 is TGTGCCAGCAGCCTAGCGGGAGGCTCGGTGCGGGAGCAGTTCTTC. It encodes CASSLAGGSVREQFF.

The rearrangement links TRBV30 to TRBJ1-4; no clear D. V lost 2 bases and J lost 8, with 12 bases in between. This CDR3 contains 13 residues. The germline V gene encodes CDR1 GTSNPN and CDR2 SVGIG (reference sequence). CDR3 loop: CAWSSSVREKLFF. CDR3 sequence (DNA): TGTGCCTGGAGTTCCTCGGTGCGGGAAAAACTGTTTTTT. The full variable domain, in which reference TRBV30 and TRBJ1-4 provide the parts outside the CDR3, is SQTIHQWPATLVQPVGSPLSLECTVEGTSNPNLYWYRQAAGRGLQLLFYSVGIGQISSEVPQNLSASRPQDRQFILSSKKLLLSDSGFYLCAWSSSVREKLFFGSGTQLSVL.

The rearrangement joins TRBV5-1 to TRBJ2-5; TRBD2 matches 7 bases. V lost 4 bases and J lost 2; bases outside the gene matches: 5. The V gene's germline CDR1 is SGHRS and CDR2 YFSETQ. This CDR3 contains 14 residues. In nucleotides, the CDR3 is TGCGCCAGCAGCACACTAGCGACTCAAGAGACCCAGTACTTC. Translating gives CASSTLATQETQYF.

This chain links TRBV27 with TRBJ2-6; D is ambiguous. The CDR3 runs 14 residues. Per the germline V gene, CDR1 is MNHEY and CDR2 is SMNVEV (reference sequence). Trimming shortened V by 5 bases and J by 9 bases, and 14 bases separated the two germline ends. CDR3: CASSLTFTINVLTF. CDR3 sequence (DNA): TGTGCCAGCAGTCTAACTTTCACGATCAACGTCCTGACTTTC.

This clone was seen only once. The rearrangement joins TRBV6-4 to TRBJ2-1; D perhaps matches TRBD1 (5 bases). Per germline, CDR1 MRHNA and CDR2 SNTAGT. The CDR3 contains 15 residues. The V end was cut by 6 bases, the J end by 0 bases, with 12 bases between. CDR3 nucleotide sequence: TGTGCCAGCAGCTTGACAGCGAACTCCTACAATGAGCAGTTCTTC. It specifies CASSLTANSYNEQFF.

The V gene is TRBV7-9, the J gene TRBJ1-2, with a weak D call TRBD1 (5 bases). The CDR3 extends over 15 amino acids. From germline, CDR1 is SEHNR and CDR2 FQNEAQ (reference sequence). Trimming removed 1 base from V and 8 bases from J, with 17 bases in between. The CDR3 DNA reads TGTGCCAGCAGCTTAGAGGTTCGAGGGGTTGAAGGCTACACCTTC. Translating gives CASSLEVRGVEGYTF.

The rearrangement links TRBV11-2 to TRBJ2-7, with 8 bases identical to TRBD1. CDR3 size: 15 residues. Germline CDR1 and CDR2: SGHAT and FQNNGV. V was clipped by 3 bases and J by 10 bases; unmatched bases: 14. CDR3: CASSFFGQGREKQYF. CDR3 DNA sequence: TGTGCCAGCAGCTTCTTCGGACAGGGCCGGGAGAAACAGTACTTC.

The CDR3 loop reads CASSAHKQGASYEQYF. The CDR3, as DNA: TGTGCCAGCAGCGCACACAAACAGGGGGCGAGCTACGAGCAGTACTTC. The chain recombines TRBV11-2 with TRBJ2-7; TRBD1 aligns across 9 bases. The CDR3 contains 16 residues. The V and J ends lost 5 bases and 3 bases, in that order; junction bases with no gene match: 11. From germline, CDR1 is SGHAT and CDR2 FQNNGV. The whole variable domain, filled in from reference TRBV11-2 and TRBJ2-7, reads EAGVAQSPRYKIIEKRQSVAFWCNPISGHATLYWYQQILGQGPKLLIQFQNNGVVDDSQLPKDRFSAERLKGVDSTLKIQPAKLEDSAVYLCASSAHKQGASYEQYFGPGTRLTVT.